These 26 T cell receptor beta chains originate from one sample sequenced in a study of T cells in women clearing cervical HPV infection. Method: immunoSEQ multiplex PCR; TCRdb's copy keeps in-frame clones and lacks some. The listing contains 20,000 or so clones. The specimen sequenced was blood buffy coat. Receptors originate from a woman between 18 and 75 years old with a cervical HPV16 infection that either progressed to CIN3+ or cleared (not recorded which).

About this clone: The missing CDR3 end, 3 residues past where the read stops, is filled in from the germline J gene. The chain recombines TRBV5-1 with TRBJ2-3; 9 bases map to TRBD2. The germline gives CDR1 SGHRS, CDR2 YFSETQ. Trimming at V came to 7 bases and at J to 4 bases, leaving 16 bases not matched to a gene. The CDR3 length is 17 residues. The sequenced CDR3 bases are TGCGCCAGCCACAGGCCGGCTAGCGGGGACAGTCCAGATACG. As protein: CASHRPASGDSPDT. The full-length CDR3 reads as CASHRPASGDSPDTQYF.

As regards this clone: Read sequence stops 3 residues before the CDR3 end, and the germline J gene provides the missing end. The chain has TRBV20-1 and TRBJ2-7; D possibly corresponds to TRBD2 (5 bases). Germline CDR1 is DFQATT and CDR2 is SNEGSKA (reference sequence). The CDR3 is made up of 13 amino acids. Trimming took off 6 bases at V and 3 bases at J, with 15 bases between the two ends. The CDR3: CSANRRAGYEQYF. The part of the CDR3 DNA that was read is TGCAGTGCGAATCGGCGGGCGGGCTACGAG.

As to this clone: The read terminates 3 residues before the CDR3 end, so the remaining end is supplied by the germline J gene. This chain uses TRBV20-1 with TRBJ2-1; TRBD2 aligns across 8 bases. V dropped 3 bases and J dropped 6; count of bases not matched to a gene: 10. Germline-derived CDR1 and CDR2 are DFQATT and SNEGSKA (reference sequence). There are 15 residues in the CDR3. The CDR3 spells CSASPGTRKFNEQFF. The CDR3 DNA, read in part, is TGCAGTGCTAGCCCCGGGACTAGGAAGTTCAATGAG.

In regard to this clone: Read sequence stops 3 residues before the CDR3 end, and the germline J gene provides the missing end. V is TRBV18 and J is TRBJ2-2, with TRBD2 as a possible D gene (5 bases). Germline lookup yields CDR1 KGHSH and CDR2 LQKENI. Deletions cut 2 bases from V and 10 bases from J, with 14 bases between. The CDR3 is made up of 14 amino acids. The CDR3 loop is CASSPSAGVEELFF. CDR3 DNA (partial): TGTGCCAGCTCACCATCGGCCGGGGTGGAGGAG. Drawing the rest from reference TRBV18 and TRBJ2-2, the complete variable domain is NAGVMQNPRHLVRRRGQEARLRCSPMKGHSHVYWYRQLPEEGLKFMVYLQKENIIDESGMPKERFSAEFPKEGPSILRIQQVVRGDSAAYFCASSPSAGVEELFFGEGSRLTVL.

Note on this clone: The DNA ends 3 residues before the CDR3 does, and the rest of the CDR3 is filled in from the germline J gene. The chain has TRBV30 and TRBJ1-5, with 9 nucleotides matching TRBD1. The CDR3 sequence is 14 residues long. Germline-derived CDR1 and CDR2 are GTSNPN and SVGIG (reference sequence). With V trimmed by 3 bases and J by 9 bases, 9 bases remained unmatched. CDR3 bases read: TGTGCCTGGAGAGAACAGGGGGCATGGCGGCCC. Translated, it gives CAWREQGAWRP. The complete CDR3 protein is CAWREQGAWRPQHF.

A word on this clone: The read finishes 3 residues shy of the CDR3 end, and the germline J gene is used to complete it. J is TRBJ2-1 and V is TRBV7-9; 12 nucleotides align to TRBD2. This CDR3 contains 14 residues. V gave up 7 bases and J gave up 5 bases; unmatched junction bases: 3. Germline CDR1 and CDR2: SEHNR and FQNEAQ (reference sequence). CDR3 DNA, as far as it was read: TGTGCCAGCACCTCTAGCGGGAGGGACAATGAG. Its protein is CASTSSGRDNE. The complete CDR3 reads CASTSSGRDNEQFF.

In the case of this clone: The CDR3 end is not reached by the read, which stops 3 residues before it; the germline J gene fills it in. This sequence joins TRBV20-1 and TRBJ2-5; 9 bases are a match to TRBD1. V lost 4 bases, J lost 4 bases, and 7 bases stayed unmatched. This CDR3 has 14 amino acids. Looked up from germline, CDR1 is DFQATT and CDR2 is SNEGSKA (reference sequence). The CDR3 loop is CSAIQGAGGETQYF. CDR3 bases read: TGCAGTGCTATACAGGGGGCCGGAGGAGAGACC.

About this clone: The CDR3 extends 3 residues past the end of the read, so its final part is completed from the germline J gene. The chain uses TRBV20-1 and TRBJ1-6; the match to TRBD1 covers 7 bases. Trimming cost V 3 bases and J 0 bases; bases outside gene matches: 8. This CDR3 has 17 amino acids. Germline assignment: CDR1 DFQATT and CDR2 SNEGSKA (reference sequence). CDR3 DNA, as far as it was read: TGCAGTGCTAGGAGGACAGGCCTGAGCTCCTATAATTCACCC. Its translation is CSARRTGLSSYNSP. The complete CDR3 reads CSARRTGLSSYNSPLHF.

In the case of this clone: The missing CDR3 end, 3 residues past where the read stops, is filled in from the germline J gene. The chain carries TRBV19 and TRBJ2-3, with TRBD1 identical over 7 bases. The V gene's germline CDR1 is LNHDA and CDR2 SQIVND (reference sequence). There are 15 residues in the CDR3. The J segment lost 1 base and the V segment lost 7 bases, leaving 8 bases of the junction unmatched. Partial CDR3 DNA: TGTGCCAGTAACCCGCGACAGGGAGGCACAGATACG. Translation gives CASNPRQGGTDT. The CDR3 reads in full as CASNPRQGGTDTQYF. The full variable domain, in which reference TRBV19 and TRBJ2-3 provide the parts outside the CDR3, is DGGITQSPKYLFRKEGQNVTLSCEQNLNHDAMYWYRQDPGQGLRLIYYSQIVNDFQKGDIAEGYSVSREKKESFPLTVTSAQKNPTAFYLCASNPRQGGTDTQYFGPGTRLTVL.

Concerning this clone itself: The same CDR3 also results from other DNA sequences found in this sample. CDR3: CASSRPPSTAAGGTQYF. The DNA read from the CDR3 is TGTGCCAGCTCCCGCCCCCCGTCGACAGCAGCAGGGGGGACC. The J gene is TRBJ2-5, the V gene TRBV18, with 7 nucleotides matching TRBD1. Sequencing ends 3 residues short of the CDR3 end; the germline J gene provides the rest. Trimming cost V 6 bases and J 7 bases; bases outside gene matches: 20. Germline CDR1 is KGHSH and CDR2 is LQKENI. This CDR3 spans 17 amino acids.

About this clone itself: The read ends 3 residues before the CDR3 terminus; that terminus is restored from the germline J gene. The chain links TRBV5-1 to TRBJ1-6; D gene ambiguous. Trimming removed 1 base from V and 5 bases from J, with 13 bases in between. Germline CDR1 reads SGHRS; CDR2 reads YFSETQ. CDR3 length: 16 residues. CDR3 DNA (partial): TGCGCCAGCAGCTTGCTGATGGGCATCAATAATTCACCC. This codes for CASSLLMGINNSP. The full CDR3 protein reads CASSLLMGINNSPLHF.

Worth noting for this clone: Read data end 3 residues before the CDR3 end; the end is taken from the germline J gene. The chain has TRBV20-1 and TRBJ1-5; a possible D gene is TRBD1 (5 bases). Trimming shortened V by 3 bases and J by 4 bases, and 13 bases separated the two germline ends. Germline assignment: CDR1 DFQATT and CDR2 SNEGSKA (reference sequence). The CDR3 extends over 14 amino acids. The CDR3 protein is CSASGGVVNQPQHF. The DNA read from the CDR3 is TGCAGTGCTAGTGGGGGGGTAGTGAATCAGCCC.

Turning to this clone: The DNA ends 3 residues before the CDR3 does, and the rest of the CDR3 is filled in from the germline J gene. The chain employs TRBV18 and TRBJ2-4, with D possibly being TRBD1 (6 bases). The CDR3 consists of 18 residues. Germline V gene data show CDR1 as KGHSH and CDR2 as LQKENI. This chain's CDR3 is CASSQNIYGQSTNYGQYF. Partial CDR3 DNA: TGTGCCAGCTCACAAAATATTTATGGACAGAGTACTAACTATGGT. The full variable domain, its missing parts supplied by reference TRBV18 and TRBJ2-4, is NAGVMQNPRHLVRRRGQEARLRCSPMKGHSHVYWYRQLPEEGLKFMVYLQKENIIDESGMPKERFSAEFPKEGPSILRIQQVVRGDSAAYFCASSQNIYGQSTNYGQYFGAGTRLSVL.

The CDR3 DNA, read in part, is TGCGCCAGCAGTGAAGGGACACTAGAGACC. Amino acids: CASSEGTLET. In full, the CDR3 is CASSEGTLETQYF. The genes are TRBV10-1 and TRBJ2-5; the D gene is possibly TRBD1 (6 bases). The read falls 3 residues short of the CDR3 end, and the missing part is taken from the germline J gene. Between the trimmed V and J ends, which lost 3 bases and 4 bases, there was a span of 9 bases. Germline-derived CDR1 and CDR2 are WNHNN and SYGVQD (reference sequence). The CDR3 covers 13 residues.

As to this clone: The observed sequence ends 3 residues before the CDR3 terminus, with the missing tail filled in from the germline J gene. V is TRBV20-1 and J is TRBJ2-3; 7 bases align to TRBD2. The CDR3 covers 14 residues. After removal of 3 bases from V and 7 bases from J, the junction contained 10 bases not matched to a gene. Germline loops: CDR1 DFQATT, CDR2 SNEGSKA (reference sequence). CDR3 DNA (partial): TGCAGTGCTAGTTGGCTAGCGGCACCCTATACG. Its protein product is CSASWLAAPYT. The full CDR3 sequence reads CSASWLAAPYTQYF.

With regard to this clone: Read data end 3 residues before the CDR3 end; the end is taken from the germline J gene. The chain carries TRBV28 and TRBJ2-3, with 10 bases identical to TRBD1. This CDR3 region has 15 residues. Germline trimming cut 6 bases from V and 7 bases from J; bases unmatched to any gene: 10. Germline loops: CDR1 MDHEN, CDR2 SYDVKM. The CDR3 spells CASSRPGTGVNTQYF. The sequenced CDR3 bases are TGTGCCAGCAGCCGTCCCGGGACAGGGGTAAATACG.

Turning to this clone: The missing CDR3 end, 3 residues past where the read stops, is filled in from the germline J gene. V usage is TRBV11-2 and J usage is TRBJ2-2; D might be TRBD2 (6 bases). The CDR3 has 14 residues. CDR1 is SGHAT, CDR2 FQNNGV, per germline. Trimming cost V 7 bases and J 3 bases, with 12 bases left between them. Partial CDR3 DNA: TGTGCCAGCACCACTAGCAGTTACACCGGGGAG. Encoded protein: CASTTSSYTGE. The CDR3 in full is CASTTSSYTGELFF.

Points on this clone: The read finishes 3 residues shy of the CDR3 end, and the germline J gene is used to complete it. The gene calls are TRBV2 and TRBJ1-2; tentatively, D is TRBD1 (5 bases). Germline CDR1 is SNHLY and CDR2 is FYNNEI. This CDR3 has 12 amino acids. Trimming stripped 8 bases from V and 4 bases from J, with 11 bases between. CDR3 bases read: TGTGCCAGCGGGGCAGATATCTATGGC. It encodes CASGADIYG. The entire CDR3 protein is CASGADIYGYTF. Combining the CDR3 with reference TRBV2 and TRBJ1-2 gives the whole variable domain EPEVTQTPSHQVTQMGQEVILRCVPISNHLYFYWYRQILGQKVEFLVSFYNNEISEKSEIFDDQFSVERPDGSNFTLKIRSTKLEDSAMYFCASGADIYGYTFGSGTRLTVV.

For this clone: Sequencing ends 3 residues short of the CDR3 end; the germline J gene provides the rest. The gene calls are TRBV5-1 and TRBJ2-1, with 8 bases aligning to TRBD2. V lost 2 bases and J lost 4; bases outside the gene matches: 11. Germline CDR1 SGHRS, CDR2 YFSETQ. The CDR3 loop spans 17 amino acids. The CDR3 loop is CASSLRTSRSSYNEQFF. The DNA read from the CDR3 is TGCGCCAGCAGCTTAAGGACTAGCCGTAGCAGTTACAATGAG.

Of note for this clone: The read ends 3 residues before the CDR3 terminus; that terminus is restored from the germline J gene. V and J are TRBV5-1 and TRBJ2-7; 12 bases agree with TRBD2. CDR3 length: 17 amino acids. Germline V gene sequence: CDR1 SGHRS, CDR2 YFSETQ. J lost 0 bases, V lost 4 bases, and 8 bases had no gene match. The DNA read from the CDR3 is TGCGCCAGCAGCCGGGGACTAGCGGGTGGGGTCTCCTACGAG. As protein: CASSRGLAGGVSYE. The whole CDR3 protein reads CASSRGLAGGVSYEQYF.

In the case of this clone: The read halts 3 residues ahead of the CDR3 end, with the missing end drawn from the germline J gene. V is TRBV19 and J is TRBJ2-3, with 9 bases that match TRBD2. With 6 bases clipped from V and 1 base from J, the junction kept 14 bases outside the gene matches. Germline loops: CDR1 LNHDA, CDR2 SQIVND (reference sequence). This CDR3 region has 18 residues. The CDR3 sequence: CASRKMMISGGGTDTQYF. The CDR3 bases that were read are TGTGCCAGTAGGAAGATGATGATTAGCGGGGGCGGCACAGATACG. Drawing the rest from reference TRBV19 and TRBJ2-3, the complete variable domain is DGGITQSPKYLFRKEGQNVTLSCEQNLNHDAMYWYRQDPGQGLRLIYYSQIVNDFQKGDIAEGYSVSREKKESFPLTVTSAQKNPTAFYLCASRKMMISGGGTDTQYFGPGTRLTVL.

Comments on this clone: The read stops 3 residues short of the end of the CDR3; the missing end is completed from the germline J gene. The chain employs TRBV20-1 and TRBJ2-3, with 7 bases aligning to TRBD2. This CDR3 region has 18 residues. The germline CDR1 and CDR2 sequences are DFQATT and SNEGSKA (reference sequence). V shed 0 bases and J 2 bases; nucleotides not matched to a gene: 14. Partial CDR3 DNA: TGCAGTGCTAGAGATCGTAGTTTGACTAGCAGACCCACAGATACG. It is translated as CSARDRSLTSRPTDT. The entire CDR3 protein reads CSARDRSLTSRPTDTQYF.

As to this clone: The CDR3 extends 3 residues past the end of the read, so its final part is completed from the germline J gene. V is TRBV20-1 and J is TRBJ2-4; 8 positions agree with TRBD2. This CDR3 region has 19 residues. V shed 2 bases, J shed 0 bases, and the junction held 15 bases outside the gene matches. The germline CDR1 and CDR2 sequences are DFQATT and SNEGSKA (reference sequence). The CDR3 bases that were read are TGCAGTGCTAGATCCCCTACTAGCGGAGCCGTCCTAGCCAAAAACATT. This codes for CSARSPTSGAVLAKNI. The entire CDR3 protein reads CSARSPTSGAVLAKNIQYF.

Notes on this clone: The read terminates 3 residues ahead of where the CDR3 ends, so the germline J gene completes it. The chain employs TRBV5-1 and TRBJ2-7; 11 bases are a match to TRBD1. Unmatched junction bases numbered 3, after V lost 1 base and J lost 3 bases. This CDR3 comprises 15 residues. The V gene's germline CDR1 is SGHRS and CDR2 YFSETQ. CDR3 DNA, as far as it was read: TGCGCCAGCAGCTTGCGGACAGGGGGCAACTACGAG. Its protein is CASSLRTGGNYE. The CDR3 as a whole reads CASSLRTGGNYEQYF. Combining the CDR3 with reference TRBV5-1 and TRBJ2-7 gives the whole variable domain KAGVTQTPRYLIKTRGQQVTLSCSPISGHRSVSWYQQTPGQGLQFLFEYFSETQRNKGNFPGRFSGRQFSNSRSEMNVSTLELGDSALYLCASSLRTGGNYEQYFGPGTRLTVT.

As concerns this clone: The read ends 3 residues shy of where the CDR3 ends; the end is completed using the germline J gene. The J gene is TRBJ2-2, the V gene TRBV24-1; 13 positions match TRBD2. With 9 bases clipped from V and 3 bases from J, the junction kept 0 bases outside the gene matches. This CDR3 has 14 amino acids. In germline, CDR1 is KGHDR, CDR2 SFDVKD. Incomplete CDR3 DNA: TGTGCCACCGGACTAGCGGGGGACACCGGGGAG. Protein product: CATGLAGDTGE. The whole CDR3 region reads CATGLAGDTGELFF.

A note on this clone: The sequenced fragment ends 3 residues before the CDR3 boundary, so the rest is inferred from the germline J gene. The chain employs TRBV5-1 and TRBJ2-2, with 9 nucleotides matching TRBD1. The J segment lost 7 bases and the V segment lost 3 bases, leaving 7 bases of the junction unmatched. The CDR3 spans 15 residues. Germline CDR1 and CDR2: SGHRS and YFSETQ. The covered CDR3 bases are TGCGCCAGCAGCTCCGGGACAGGGAAGGTCGGGGAG. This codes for CASSSGTGKVGE. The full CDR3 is CASSSGTGKVGELFF.